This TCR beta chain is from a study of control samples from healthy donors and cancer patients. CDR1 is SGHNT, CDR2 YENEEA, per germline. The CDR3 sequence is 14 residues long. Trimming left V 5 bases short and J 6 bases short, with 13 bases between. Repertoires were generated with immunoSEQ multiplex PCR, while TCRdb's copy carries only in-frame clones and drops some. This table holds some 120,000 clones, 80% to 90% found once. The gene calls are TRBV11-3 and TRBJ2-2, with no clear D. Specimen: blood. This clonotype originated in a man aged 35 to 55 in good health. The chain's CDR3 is CASSPVPTAGELFF. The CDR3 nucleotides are TGTGCCAGCAGCCCAGTTCCGACGGCCGGGGAGCTGTTTTTT.